The clone carrying this T cell receptor beta chain was seen only a few times. Its cognate antigen is unknown. These data originate in a study of T cell responses to AZD1222 COVID-19 vaccine. Here immunoSEQ multiplex PCR was the method, and the copy in TCRdb shows in-frame clones only, minus some. Among 150,000 or so clones listed, 86% were seen once. The study, taken as a whole, reports: Females outnumbered males among donors, who were mostly white British; clonal diversity was possibly underestimated. Targets within unmutated variant regions were reportedly found for nearly half of spike-specific TCRs. Repertoire collection took place solely once the T cell response had peaked. Spike-specific TCR breadth and depth grew following two AZD1222 doses.

Germline V gives CDR1 MGHRA, CDR2 YSYEKL. The CDR3 has 13 residues. The V end lost 1 base, the J end lost 4 bases, and 7 bases lay between the germline ends. The V gene is TRBV4-1, the J gene TRBJ1-2, with TRBD1 as a possible D gene (5 bases). This clonotype was obtained from an adult in good health. The sequencing used peripheral blood, collected on day 0 of MenACWY control vaccination. The CDR3 reads CASSQVRVYGYTF. CDR3 coding DNA: TGCGCCAGCAGCCAAGTCAGGGTCTATGGCTACACCTTC.